This TCR beta chain was sequenced in a study of CD8+ T cells in alopecia areata. Study-level points and caveats: Persistence in scalp and blood during tofacitinib was observed for many expanded lesional clones. Sequencing of scalp samples also includes resident alphabeta T cells from normal skin.

The V and J ends lost 8 bases and 1 base respectively, with 9 bases between them. The CDR3 totals 13 residues. Germline assignment: CDR1 MNHEY and CDR2 SMNVEV (reference sequence). Extracted RNA was reverse transcribed, and the resulting cDNA served as sequencing template. This table comes from immunoSEQ multiplex PCR, and its TCRdb copy is limited to in-frame clones, with some not included. The top ten hold about 25% of the sample, which has more than 130,000 clones, 80% to 90% seen once. Points on this clone: Its antigen is still unknown.

The treatment denotes: oral pan-JAK inhibitor, 5-10 mg twice daily. The TCR comes from a human donor with alopecia areata. V is TRBV27 and J is TRBJ1-3; no definite D call. Sample: CD8+ T cells sorted from blood, taken at week 4, from a patient treated with tofacitinib. The CDR3: CASDRVSGNTIYF. The CDR3 region has the DNA TGTGCCAGCGACCGGGTTTCTGGAAACACCATATATTTT.